These 10 T cell receptor beta chains came from one sample sequenced in a study of PD-L1 blockade in urothelial cancer. Noted time point: peripheral blood 6 weeks after treatment start. Clones were sequenced by immunoSEQ multiplex PCR, and TCRdb holds only the in-frame ones, with some missing. The table records roughly 45,000 clones, approximately 80% of them present only once. The source was PBMCs, collected around atezolizumab (anti-PD-L1) treatment. The receptors shown here come from a man between 70 and 80 years old with urothelial cancer.

V gene TRBV10-1 combines with J gene TRBJ2-3; D is possibly TRBD2 (5 bases). Germline assignment: CDR1 WNHNN and CDR2 SYGVQD (reference sequence). This CDR3 spans 13 amino acids. The ends were cut back, 6 bases at V and 2 bases at J, with 9 bases in the middle. CDR3 bases: TGCGCCAGCAGCAGGACTGTCACAGATACGCAGTATTTT. Amino acid sequence: CASSRTVTDTQYF.

This clone was detected once. The chain couples TRBV19 to TRBJ2-3; D is perhaps TRBD1 (7 bases). The CDR3 is made up of 16 amino acids. Deletions cut 10 bases from V and 5 bases from J, with 25 bases between. Germline V gives CDR1 LNHDA, CDR2 SQIVND (reference sequence). The CDR3 region is CATTPGRQSGGDTQYF. CDR3 in DNA: TGTGCCACTACACCTGGGAGGCAGTCAGGGGGAGATACGCAGTATTTT.

The rearrangement joins TRBV30 to TRBJ1-2; 7 bases map to TRBD1. After removal of 7 bases from V and 6 bases from J, the junction contained 14 bases not matched to a gene. CDR1 is GTSNPN and CDR2 is SVGIG in the germline V gene (reference sequence). The CDR3 length is 14 residues. The DNA for the CDR3 is TGTGCCTCCCTACCTTGGAGGGGGCAAGATGGCTACACCTTC. It codes for CASLPWRGQDGYTF.

V usage is TRBV18 and J usage is TRBJ1-1; D gene uncertain. CDR3 size: 15 residues. CDR1 and CDR2 from the germline V gene are KGHSH and LQKENI. The V end lost 3 bases, the J end lost 4 bases, and 15 bases lay between the germline ends. In DNA form, the CDR3 reads TGTGCCAGCTCACCTACGGTCGAGGGTAGCACTGAAGCTTTCTTT. Translated: CASSPTVEGSTEAFF.

The CDR3 reads CASSRPAGSYEQYF. The CDR3 coding sequence is TGTGCCAGCAGTCGCCCGGCAGGGTCCTACGAGCAGTACTTC. V is TRBV28 and J is TRBJ2-7; maybe TRBD1 (5 bases). Germline loops: CDR1 MDHEN, CDR2 SYDVKM. Trimming pared 5 bases from V and 1 base from J, leaving 12 bases between. CDR3 size: 14 residues.

This clone was seen a few times. This rearrangement joins TRBV5-1 to TRBJ1-1; 7 positions agree with TRBD1. This CDR3 is 14 amino acids long. The trim removed 3 bases at V and 1 base at J, leaving 3 bases unmatched. From germline, CDR1 is SGHRS and CDR2 YFSETQ. CDR3: CASSWGQPNTEAFF. For the CDR3, the DNA is TGCGCCAGCAGCTGGGGACAGCCGAACACTGAAGCTTTCTTT.

V gene TRBV15 combines with J gene TRBJ2-5; D not resolved. Germline CDR1 is LNHNV and CDR2 is YYDKDF (reference sequence). The CDR3 runs to 11 residues. V lost 6 bases and J 0 bases, leaving 2 bases between the germline ends. The DNA of the CDR3 is TGTGCCACCAGTAACCAAGAGACCCAGTACTTC. Translated, it gives CATSNQETQYF.

CDR3 protein: CASTQIPGQGTEAFF. The CDR3 DNA sequence: TGCGCCAGCACCCAAATACCGGGACAGGGGACTGAAGCTTTCTTT. The chain combines TRBV5-1 with TRBJ1-1; 10 nucleotides align to TRBD1. Unmatched junction bases numbered 10, after V lost 6 bases and J lost 5 bases. The CDR3 loop spans 15 amino acids. Germline loops: CDR1 SGHRS, CDR2 YFSETQ. The whole variable domain, filled in from reference TRBV5-1 and TRBJ1-1, reads KAGVTQTPRYLIKTRGQQVTLSCSPISGHRSVSWYQQTPGQGLQFLFEYFSETQRNKGNFPGRFSGRQFSNSRSEMNVSTLELGDSALYLCASTQIPGQGTEAFFGQGTRLTVV.

The V and J genes are TRBV9 and TRBJ2-3, with 11 bases that match TRBD2. CDR1 is SGDLS, CDR2 YYNGEE, per germline. The length of the CDR3 is 17 residues. V dropped 6 bases and J dropped 4; count of bases not matched to a gene: 13. Here the CDR3 reads CASNSGGLAAGADTQYF. The CDR3 DNA sequence: TGTGCCAGCAATTCAGGGGGACTAGCGGCCGGGGCAGATACGCAGTATTTT.

This rearrangement joins TRBV7-2 to TRBJ2-1, with 11 bases aligning to TRBD2. The germline gives CDR1 SGHTA, CDR2 FQGNSA. J lost 5 bases, V lost 4 bases, and 7 bases had no gene match. The CDR3 extends over 16 amino acids. DNA for the CDR3: TGTGCCAGCAGCTCCTGGGCTAGCGGGAGGCACAATGAGCAGTTCTTC. The encoded protein is CASSSWASGRHNEQFF.